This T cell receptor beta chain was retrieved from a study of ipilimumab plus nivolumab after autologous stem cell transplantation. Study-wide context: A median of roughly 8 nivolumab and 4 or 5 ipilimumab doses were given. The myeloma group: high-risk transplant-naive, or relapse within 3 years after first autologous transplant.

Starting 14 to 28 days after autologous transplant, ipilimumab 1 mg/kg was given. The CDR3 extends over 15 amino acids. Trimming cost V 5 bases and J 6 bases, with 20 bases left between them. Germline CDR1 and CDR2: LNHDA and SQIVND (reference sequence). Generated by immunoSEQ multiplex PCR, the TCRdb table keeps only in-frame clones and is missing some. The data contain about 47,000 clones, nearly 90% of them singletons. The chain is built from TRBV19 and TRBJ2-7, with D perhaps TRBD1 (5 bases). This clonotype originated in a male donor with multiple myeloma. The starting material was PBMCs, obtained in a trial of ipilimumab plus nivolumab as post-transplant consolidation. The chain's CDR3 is CASSLRQTPLGEQYF. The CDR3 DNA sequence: TGTGCCAGTAGTCTTCGACAGACTCCGTTAGGCGAGCAGTACTTC.